A single sample is the source of the 12 T cell receptor beta chains below, sequenced in a study of CD8 T cells in ankylosing spondylitis listed by TCRdb under 2017. The receptor library was made with 5' RACE. The run used an Illumina HiSeq 2500. The public reads were run again by TCRdb, first through fastp at Q25 and then through MiXCR, and only productive beta chains were kept. Entries are consolidated by CDR3 protein sequence, retaining the most common genes and DNA. The sample table contains 150,000 or so distinct CDR3 sequences; only one count was recorded for approximately 32% of them. The ten largest clones capture around 6% of the sample. Sequenced material: synovial fluid, either unsorted or a sorted T cell fraction (not recorded which). The receptors were gathered from a male donor with ankylosing spondylitis.

This clonotype occurred many times. The rearrangement links TRBV15 to TRBJ2-5; no firm D call. The CDR3 loop spans 13 amino acids. Per germline, CDR1 LNHNV and CDR2 YYDKDF (reference sequence). Trimming removed 1 base from V and 5 bases from J, with 8 bases in between. CDR3 protein: CATSRVGWETQYF. The CDR3 region has the DNA TGTGCCACCAGCAGAGTTGGTTGGGAGACCCAGTACTTC. The complete variable domain, with remaining parts taken from reference TRBV15 and TRBJ2-5, reads DAMVIQNPRYQVTQFGKPVTLSCSQTLNHNVMYWYQQKSSQAPKLLFHYYDKDFNNEADTPDNFQSRRPNTSFCFLDIRSPGLGDTAMYLCATSRVGWETQYFGPGTRLLVL.

In this sample, this clonotype turned up a few times. V and J are TRBV2 and TRBJ2-1; D unresolved. Trimming took 0 bases from V and 7 from J, leaving 13 bases between them. In germline, CDR1 is SNHLY, CDR2 FYNNEI. The CDR3 is 15 amino acids. The CDR3 DNA is TGTGCCAGCAGTGAAGCGGGAACGGGTACGAATGAGCAGTTCTTC. Its protein is CASSEAGTGTNEQFF.

The chain carries TRBV15 and TRBJ2-7; TRBD2 might be the D (6 bases). Trimming cost V 5 bases and J 4 bases, with 18 bases left between them. Looked up from germline, CDR1 is LNHNV and CDR2 is YYDKDF (reference sequence). CDR3 length: 15 amino acids. The CDR3 DNA sequence: TGTGCCACCAGCGGGAGGAGTAAGGCGGATTACGAGCAGTACTTC. Its translation is CATSGRSKADYEQYF.

The chain has TRBV5-1 and TRBJ1-1; D unclear. Trimming stripped 0 bases from V and 4 bases from J, with 7 bases between. The CDR3 has 13 amino acids. Germline CDR1 and CDR2: SGHRS and YFSETQ. The CDR3 protein is CASSLEGSTEAFF. The DNA for the CDR3 is TGCGCCAGCAGCTTGGAGGGATCCACTGAAGCTTTCTTT.

This clonotype was picked up many times. The chain has TRBV28 and TRBJ1-4; TRBD1 agrees at 10 bases. CDR1 is MDHEN and CDR2 is SYDVKM in the germline V gene. The junction had 6 bases not matched to a gene; V was cut back by 6 bases and J by 5 bases. The CDR3 totals 15 residues. This CDR3 reads CASSRQGATNEKLFF. Written as DNA, the CDR3 is TGTGCCAGCAGCAGACAGGGGGCGACGAATGAAAAACTGTTTTTT. Supplemented by reference TRBV28 and TRBJ1-4, the full variable domain reads DVKVTQSSRYLVKRTGEKVFLECVQDMDHENMFWYRQDPGLGLRLIYFSYDVKMKEKGDIPEGYSVSREKKERFSLILESASTNQTSMYLCASSRQGATNEKLFFGSGTQLSVL.

This clonotype appeared a single time. V and J are TRBV7-8 and TRBJ1-6; tentatively, D is TRBD1 (5 bases). Germline V gene sequence: CDR1 SGHVS, CDR2 FQNEAQ. The V and J ends lost 7 bases and 6 bases respectively, with 16 bases between them. This CDR3 has 15 residues. The CDR3 protein is CASTIPGAANSPLHF. The CDR3 region has the DNA TGTGCCAGCACCATCCCTGGGGCAGCTAATTCACCCCTCCACTTT. Full variable domain (missing parts from reference TRBV7-8 and TRBJ1-6): GAGVSQSPRYKVAKRGQDVALRCDPISGHVSLFWYQQALGQGPEFLTYFQNEAQLDKSGLPSDRFFAERPEGSVSTLKIQRTQQEDSAVYLCASTIPGAANSPLHFGNGTRLTVT.

The rearrangement links TRBV14 to TRBJ1-1, with D hard to call. V lost 0 bases and J lost 7, with 15 bases in between. Germline V lookup: CDR1 SGHDN, CDR2 FVKESK. The CDR3 is 15 residues long. CDR3 in amino acids: CASSQDMIRISEAFF. Here the CDR3 DNA reads TGTGCCAGCAGCCAAGATATGATAAGGATTAGTGAAGCTTTCTTT.

This clonotype has just one count. The rearrangement links TRBV5-1 to TRBJ1-2; 10 bases agree with TRBD1. This CDR3 has 13 amino acids. With 5 bases clipped from V and 8 bases from J, the junction kept 6 bases outside the gene matches. The germline V gene has CDR1 SGHRS and CDR2 YFSETQ. The CDR3 protein is CASRQTGGLGYTF. The DNA for the CDR3 is TGCGCCAGCAGACAGACAGGGGGCTTGGGCTACACCTTC.

J is TRBJ2-2 and V is TRBV5-5, with D unresolved. The CDR3 has 14 residues. Germline-derived CDR1 and CDR2 are SGHKS and YYEKEE (reference sequence). V was shortened by 0 bases and J by 4 bases, with 7 bases between the two germline ends. CDR3 in amino acids: CASSLGPVTGELFF. The CDR3 nucleotides are TGTGCCAGCAGCTTGGGACCCGTCACCGGGGAGCTGTTTTTT.

The rearrangement joins TRBV6-2 or TRBV6-3 to TRBJ1-3; D possibly corresponds to TRBD1 (6 bases). V was clipped by 10 bases and J by 4 bases, with 20 bases between them. Germline V gene data show CDR1 as MNHEY and CDR2 as SVGEGT. The CDR3 runs to 15 residues. This CDR3 is CATTRPGGRGNTIYF. CDR3 in DNA: TGTGCCACCACCAGGCCCGGGGGGCGAGGAAACACCATATATTTT.

The V gene is TRBV25-1, the J gene TRBJ1-1, with unresolved D. CDR1 is MGHDK, CDR2 SYGVNS, per germline. The germline V and J ends were trimmed by 7 bases and 1 base, with 19 bases remaining between them. CDR3 size: 16 residues. CDR3 in amino acids: CASTQAGSLTNTEAFF. The CDR3 region has the DNA TGTGCCAGCACACAAGCGGGGTCGCTGACGAACACTGAAGCTTTCTTT.

This clonotype was counted only a few times. The chain couples TRBV7-8 to TRBJ2-2; D not resolved. The CDR3 sequence is 15 residues long. Trimming shortened V by 2 bases and J by 5 bases, and 12 bases separated the two germline ends. Germline CDR1 reads SGHVS; CDR2 reads FQNEAQ. This CDR3 reads CASSLTQTGTGELFF. CDR3 sequence (DNA): TGTGCCAGCAGCTTAACACAGACTGGGACCGGGGAGCTGTTTTTT.